The TCR beta chain under discussion was sequenced for a study of T cells of healthy individuals. V lost 1 base to trimming and J lost 1 base, with 8 bases between them. The CDR3 extends over 15 amino acids. Germline V gene data show CDR1 as MGHRA and CDR2 as YSYEKL. One entry per CDR3 protein, called by TCRdb with MiXCR from the 5' RACE reads. The sample includes fewer than 70,000 distinct CDR3 sequences, about 15% of them seen just once. This clonotype was picked up many times. This receptor was taken from a human donor in good health. This chain joins TRBV4-1 and TRBJ1-3; a possible D gene is TRBD1 (5 bases). CDR3 DNA sequence: TGCGCCAGCAGCCAAGGGAGGGGATCTGGAAACACCATATATTTT. It encodes CASSQGRGSGNTIYF.